These 9 T cell receptor beta chains were sequenced from one sample in a study of cytomegalovirus exposure and HLA in healthy donors (dated by TCRdb to 2017 to 2019). Library preparation employed the immunoSEQ multiplex PCR assay. For the multiplex PCR, a mixture combining 60 forward primers for TCR Vbeta segments and 13 reverse primers for TCR Jbeta segments was used. This immuneACCESS table, as held by TCRdb, lists in-frame sequences with V and J called but not all clones. Of the missing ones, under half trace to an unresolved V gene in checked studies; the others have no known cause. For this sample the table gives approximately 220,000 clones, of which roughly 88% were detected only once. 0.71% of the sample comes from the top ten. The sequenced sample consisted of PBMCs. The source is a boy aged 2 to 9 in good health and CMV-seronegative.

V is TRBV9 and J is TRBJ2-1; TRBD1 matches 7 bases. Germline V gene lookup returns CDR1 SGDLS and CDR2 YYNGEE. The CDR3 spans 15 residues. The V gene end was trimmed by 3 bases and the J gene end by 7 bases; junction bases not matched to a gene: 10. In DNA, the CDR3 is TGTGCCAGCAGCGGGACAGGTATCCTCGTGAATGAGCAGTTCTTC. Its protein product is CASSGTGILVNEQFF.

The chain carries TRBV9 and TRBJ2-1; 13 bases line up with TRBD2. CDR3 length equals 15 residues. The germline V gene encodes CDR1 SGDLS and CDR2 YYNGEE. J gave up 7 bases and V 2 bases, and 3 bases lay outside the gene matches. The CDR3 reads CASSVTTSGGNEQFF. DNA for the CDR3: TGTGCCAGCAGCGTTACGACTAGCGGGGGGAATGAGCAGTTCTTC.

The J gene is TRBJ1-2, the V gene TRBV11-2, with a possible D match to TRBD1 (5 bases). The CDR3 has 15 residues. The germline CDR1 and CDR2 sequences are SGHAT and FQNNGV. V was shortened by 1 base and J by 4 bases, with 13 bases between the two germline ends. CDR3 sequence: CASSLVRGSIYGYTF. As DNA, the CDR3 is TGTGCCAGCAGCTTAGTAAGGGGCTCGATCTATGGCTACACCTTC.

In DNA form, the CDR3 reads TGTGCCAGCAGCGTGGGACAGGGGGAAGCTAACTATGGCTACACCTTC. It encodes CASSVGQGEANYGYTF. The chain carries TRBV13 and TRBJ1-2; 11 nucleotides align to TRBD1. The germline V gene has CDR1 PRHDT and CDR2 FYEKMQ (reference sequence). The CDR3 is made up of 16 amino acids. The V gene end was trimmed by 5 bases and the J gene end by 0 bases; junction bases not matched to a gene: 5.

The J gene is TRBJ1-1, the V gene TRBV5-4; 9 nucleotides match TRBD1. This CDR3 spans 15 amino acids. Germline assignment: CDR1 SGHNT and CDR2 YYREEE (reference sequence). Unmatched junction bases numbered 8, after V lost 4 bases and J lost 4 bases. CDR3 region: CASSTNRGPGTEAFF. CDR3 bases: TGTGCCAGCAGCACAAACAGGGGGCCGGGCACTGAAGCTTTCTTT.

This clone was counted only a few times. V gene TRBV4-2 combines with J gene TRBJ2-7; D is perhaps TRBD1 (6 bases). Trimming removed 0 bases at V and 4 bases at J, with 13 bases between. The CDR3 has 15 residues. Germline CDR1 is LGHNA and CDR2 is YNFKEQ. The CDR3 here is CASSQDLGAQYEQYF. The CDR3 nucleotides read TGTGCCAGCAGCCAAGATTTGGGGGCGCAGTACGAGCAGTACTTC.

This clone showed up just once. The chain couples TRBV19 to TRBJ1-5; perhaps TRBD1 as D (5 bases). Per germline, CDR1 LNHDA and CDR2 SQIVND (reference sequence). The CDR3 is 13 amino acids. V was clipped by 7 bases and J by 9 bases, with 16 bases between them. In DNA form, the CDR3 reads TGTGCCAGTAACTGGGCAGGGCACTCGCCCCAGCATTTT. Translated, it gives CASNWAGHSPQHF.

J is TRBJ1-1 and V is TRBV5-1; no reliable D call. In germline, CDR1 is SGHRS, CDR2 YFSETQ. The CDR3 is made up of 14 amino acids. V lost 5 bases to trimming and J lost 2 bases, with 13 bases between them. CDR3 amino acids: CASSTPGSNTEAFF. The CDR3 bases are TGCGCCAGCAGTACTCCGGGGAGTAACACTGAAGCTTTCTTT.

In DNA, the CDR3 is TGTGCCAGCAGTGCTGCCGGGGGTAGTCAAGAGACCCAGTACTTC. Translation: CASSAAGGSQETQYF. V and J are TRBV7-3 and TRBJ2-5; D is possibly TRBD2 (6 bases). CDR3 length: 15 residues. Per the germline V gene, CDR1 is SGHTA and CDR2 is FQGTGA. Between the trimmed V and J ends, which lost 6 bases and 2 bases, there was a span of 16 bases. Using reference TRBV7-3 and TRBJ2-5 for the parts outside the CDR3, the full variable domain is GAGVSQTPSNKVTEKGKYVELRCDPISGHTALYWYRQSLGQGPEFLIYFQGTGAADDSGLPNDRFFAVRPEGSVSTLKIQRTERGDSAVYLCASSAAGGSQETQYFGPGTRLLVL.